The 6 T cell receptor beta chains presented below share a single source sample, sequenced in a study of siplizumab effects on memory and regulatory T cells. Produced via immunoSEQ multiplex PCR; TCRdb's table is partial and in-frame only. This repertoire shows around 100,000 clones, 92% found once; its top ten account for more than 10%. Input material: non-Treg CD4+ T cells sorted from blood. The receptors originated from a human donor in good health.

This clone was detected once. The V gene is TRBV5-1, the J gene TRBJ2-1; TRBD2 matches 7 bases. There are 15 residues in the CDR3. The V gene end was trimmed by 0 bases and the J gene end by 7 bases; junction bases not matched to a gene: 7. The germline V gene encodes CDR1 SGHRS and CDR2 YFSETQ. This CDR3 is CASSLVGLVMNEQFF. The DNA for the CDR3 is TGCGCCAGCAGCTTGGTTGGACTAGTTATGAATGAGCAGTTCTTC.

A remark on this clone: Compared with germline, one end of the junction differs, possibly owing to a read error. The CDR3 sequence is CASSLAFSRGETQYF. For the CDR3, the DNA is TGTGCTAGCAGCTTAGCGTTTTCCCGCGGGGAGACCCAGTACTTC. This chain uses TRBV7-7 with TRBJ2-5, with a possible D match to TRBD2 (5 bases). Germline assignment: CDR1 SSHAT and CDR2 FNYEAQ (reference sequence). This CDR3 has 15 amino acids.

The chain combines TRBV14 with TRBJ2-1; 7 nucleotides agree with TRBD2. V was clipped by 8 bases and J by 6 bases; unmatched bases: 13. CDR1 SGHDN and CDR2 FVKESK come from the germline V gene. This CDR3 has 15 residues. The DNA of the CDR3 is TGTGCCAGCTCCCCCCTCAATCTAGCGGTCAATGAGCAGTTCTTC. Translated: CASSPLNLAVNEQFF.

The chain recombines TRBV7-6 with TRBJ2-5, with 7 nucleotides matching TRBD2. V lost 0 bases to trimming and J lost 6 bases; unmatched junction nucleotides: 16. Germline V gives CDR1 SGHVS, CDR2 FNYEAQ. This CDR3 comprises 18 residues. The CDR3 is CASSLAPRGGELRQTQYF. The DNA for the CDR3 is TGTGCCAGCAGCTTAGCTCCCCGGGGAGGGGAACTCCGACAGACCCAGTACTTC.

The gene calls are TRBV20-1 and TRBJ1-1; no firm D call. The CDR3 spans 11 residues. CDR1 and CDR2 (germline): DFQATT, SNEGSKA (reference sequence). Trimming cost V 2 bases and J 12 bases, with 13 bases left between them. CDR3 in amino acids: CSARSIGWTFF. CDR3 coding DNA: TGCAGTGCTAGATCGATAGGTTGGACTTTCTTT.

There are a few counts of this clone. This chain joins TRBV6-1 and TRBJ2-3, with D possibly being TRBD1 or TRBD2 (6 bases each). Germline V gives CDR1 MNHNS, CDR2 SASEGT. The CDR3 length is 18 residues. Between the trimmed V and J ends, which lost 0 bases and 4 bases, there was a span of 20 bases. CDR3 nucleotides: TGTGCCAGCAGTGAAGCGCTTCGGGGGCGGGATGGGGCAGATACGCAGTATTTT. As protein: CASSEALRGRDGADTQYF.